Listed here is a single T cell receptor beta chain. What it binds is not known. These data are taken from a study of identical twins. General study points: Abundant cord blood beta clonotypes carried fewer insertions; memory repertoires showed none. The study based its conclusions on cross-sectional statistical analysis and did not follow the same donors. When twins shared out-of-frame alpha sequences, those sequences had excess low generation probability.

CDR3 size: 18 residues. V was pared by 4 bases and J by 4 bases, with 14 bases of the junction left unmatched. Germline CDR1 reads KGHDR; CDR2 reads SFDVKD. A universal primer site arose from template switching, and cDNA bore unique molecular identifiers. TCRdb independently ran MiXCR on the 5' RACE reads; one entry per CDR3 protein. The sample holds under 350,000 distinct CDR3 sequences, roughly 9.7% seen once. These data are also associated with another study on yellow fever vaccine responses in identical twins.

This receptor was obtained from a woman between 18 and 30 years old in good health. Sample: CD8+ T cells sorted from blood. The gene calls are TRBV24-1 and TRBJ2-1; 8 bases agree with TRBD2. CDR3 DNA sequence: TGTGCCACCAGTGACTCTGACCTCAGCGGGAGAGAATACAATGAGCAGTTCTTC. It encodes CATSDSDLSGREYNEQFF.